This TCR beta chain was identified in a study of blood T cell repertoires in COVID-19. Study at large: Both acute and convalescent COVID-19 samples were obtained from the United States, Italy and Spain. T cells, B-cell-depleted T cells, or PBMCs supplied cDNA or gDNA.

As originally analysed: Amplification of reference gene primers provided the estimated nucleated cell counts. The repertoire was sequenced with immunoSEQ multiplex PCR; TCRdb's copy has only in-frame clones and lacks some. V, J and clone size are taken as reported in that table, and D and trimming were inferred from the DNA itself. The table has some 200,000 clones, 70% to 90% seen once. Per the germline V gene, CDR1 is LNHDA and CDR2 is SQIVND (reference sequence). Trimming stripped 5 bases from V and 9 bases from J, with 8 bases between. CDR3 length: 12 amino acids. This chain joins TRBV19 and TRBJ1-6; no reliable D call. Sequencing was carried out using peripheral blood. The receptor's source is a woman aged 70-85 years with acute or convalescent COVID-19. In DNA form, the CDR3 reads TGTGCCAGTAGTCATCAGCGTTCACCCCTCCACTTT. Amino acids: CASSHQRSPLHF. Complete variable domain (other parts from reference TRBV19 and TRBJ1-6): DGGITQSPKYLFRKEGQNVTLSCEQNLNHDAMYWYRQDPGQGLRLIYYSQIVNDFQKGDIAEGYSVSREKKESFPLTVTSAQKNPTAFYLCASSHQRSPLHFGNGTRLTVT.